This note documents a single TCR beta chain sequence. The protocol was immunoSEQ multiplex PCR, while the TCRdb copy is restricted to in-frame clones and leaves out a portion. The sample has 250,000 or so clones, about 86% seen once. This sample was taken from a study of blood T cell repertoires in COVID-19. Across the study: Italy, Spain and the United States were the sources of the convalescent and acute COVID-19 samples. T cells, B-cell-depleted T cells, or PBMCs provided the cDNA or gDNA that served as material.

Sequencing input: peripheral blood. This receptor was taken from a man aged 55 to 70 with acute or convalescent COVID-19.

The CDR3 loop is CASSIGQGVAAFF. CDR3 sequence (DNA): TGTGCCAGCAGTATAGGACAGGGAGTGGCGGCTTTCTTT. This chain joins TRBV12-3 or TRBV12-4 and TRBJ1-1; 8 nucleotides agree with TRBD1. V trimming: 5 bases; J trimming: 11 bases; junction bases outside the gene matches: 10. This CDR3 is built from 13 residues.